This T cell receptor beta chain was profiled in a study of PD-1 blockade in classical Hodgkin lymphoma. Study conclusions and caveats: CD4+ TCR diversity, unlike CD8+, rose significantly by C4D1. Exclusion removed patients who began nivolumab under 1 year after ASCT.

Brentuximab vedotin exposure varied among the patients, all of whom had relapsed after autologous stem cell transplantation. Comments on this clone: Its antigen is not identified.

Sequencing used immunoSEQ multiplex PCR; TCRdb keeps in-frame clones, though not all of them. The sample consists of some 25,000 clones, 80% of them appearing once. CDR1 is SGHTA and CDR2 is FQGNSA in the germline V gene. The CDR3 consists of 14 residues. V was clipped by 2 bases and J by 9 bases, with 11 bases between them. This receptor was taken from a human donor with classical Hodgkin lymphoma. The sample consisted of peripheral blood mononuclear cells (PBMCs), taken at baseline. The chain employs TRBV7-2 and TRBJ1-6; D perhaps matches TRBD1 (6 bases). This chain's CDR3 is CASSLPGEGSPLHF. CDR3 sequence (DNA): TGTGCCAGCAGCTTACCAGGGGAGGGTTCACCCCTCCACTTT.